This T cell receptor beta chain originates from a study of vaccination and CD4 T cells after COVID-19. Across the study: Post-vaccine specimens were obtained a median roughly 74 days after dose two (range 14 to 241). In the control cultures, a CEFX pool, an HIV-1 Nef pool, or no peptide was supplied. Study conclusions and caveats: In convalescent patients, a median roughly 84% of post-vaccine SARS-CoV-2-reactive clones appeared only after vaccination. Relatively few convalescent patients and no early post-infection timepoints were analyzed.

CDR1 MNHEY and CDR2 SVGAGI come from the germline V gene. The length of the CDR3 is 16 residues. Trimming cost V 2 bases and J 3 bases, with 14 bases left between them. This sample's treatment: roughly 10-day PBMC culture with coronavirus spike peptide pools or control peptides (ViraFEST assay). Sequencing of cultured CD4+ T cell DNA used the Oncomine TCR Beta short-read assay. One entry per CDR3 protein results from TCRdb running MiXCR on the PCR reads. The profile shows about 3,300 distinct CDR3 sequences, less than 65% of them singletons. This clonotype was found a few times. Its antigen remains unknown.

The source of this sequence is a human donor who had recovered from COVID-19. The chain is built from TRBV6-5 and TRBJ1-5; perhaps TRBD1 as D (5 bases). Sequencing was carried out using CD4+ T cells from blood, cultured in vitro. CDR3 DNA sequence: TGTGCCAGCAGTTACGGGGCGAGAGCCTCCAATCAGCCCCAGCATTTT. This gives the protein CASSYGARASNQPQHF.